A selection of T cell receptor beta chains follows, all from one sample in a study of shared clonotypes between healthy human individuals. Profiled with immunoSEQ multiplex PCR; TCRdb holds only in-frame clones, not every one. This table has approximately 1,500,000 clones, roughly 97% appearing once. The sample comprised naive CD4+ T cells sorted from blood. The receptors come from a man between 25 and 39 years old in good health. CDR3s include the opening cysteine and the closing phenylalanine or tryptophan. A D gene is named only where the DNA matches it firmly. Clone size is shown for a subset of rows, as once, few, many or a class of expanded clone.

D	size	V	J	CDR3	DNA
NA	once	TRBV7-2	TRBJ2-4	CASSLIAKNIQYF	TGTGCCAGCAGCTTGATAGCCAAAAACATTCAGTACTTC
NA	NA	TRBV6-1	TRBJ2-3	CASSEHQEADTQYF	TGTGCCAGCAGTGAACACCAAGAGGCAGATACGCAGTATTTT
TRBD1	NA	TRBV7-9	TRBJ1-1	CASSLIRGRTEAFF	TGTGCCAGCAGCTTAATCAGGGGGCGTACTGAAGCTTTCTTT
NA	NA	TRBV7-9	TRBJ1-2	CASSLQRSYGYTF	TGTGCCAGCAGCTTGCAAAGATCCTATGGCTACACCTTC
TRBD2	NA	TRBV14	TRBJ2-1	CASGLAAYNEQFF	TGTGCCAGCGGACTAGCGGCCTACAATGAGCAGTTCTTC
TRBD2	few	TRBV9	TRBJ2-7	CASSVSAREDYEQYF	TGTGCCAGCAGCGTATCTGCGCGGGAGGATTACGAGCAGTACTTC
NA	NA	TRBV7-2	TRBJ2-3	CASSLGGQRTDTQYF	TGTGCCAGCAGCTTAGGCGGACAGCGCACAGATACGCAGTATTTT
NA	once	TRBV30	TRBJ2-5	CAWSSLGTSKYF	TGTGCCTGGAGTAGTTTAGGGACTTCGAAGTACTTC
NA	once	TRBV9	TRBJ2-3	CASSVFPTDTQYF	TGTGCCAGCAGCGTTTTTCCCACAGATACGCAGTATTTT
TRBD1	once	TRBV6-1	TRBJ2-7	CASSGGTGLNYEQYF	TGTGCCAGCAGTGGAGGGACAGGGCTAAACTACGAGCAGTACTTC
TRBD1	NA	TRBV10-3	TRBJ2-5	CAISRDRQETQYF	TGTGCCATCAGTCGGGACAGGCAAGAGACCCAGTACTTC
NA	NA	TRBV5-1	TRBJ1-2	CASSLVASGLSGYTF	TGCGCCAGCAGCTTGGTAGCCTCTGGTCTGTCTGGCTACACCTTC